This T cell receptor beta chain appears in the sequencing data of a study of cytomegalovirus exposure and HLA in healthy donors. Study-wide results and limits: A later examination showed that TCR association rates differed by HLA locus, with DRB1 most and HLA-C fewest. The study designated roughly 150 TCR beta chains cytomegalovirus-associated. Most of the TCR beta V segments (in an earlier analysis) were productive either about 90% or about 30% of the time.

J gave up 4 bases and V 6 bases, and 6 bases lay outside the gene matches. CDR1 and CDR2 (germline): MNHEY, SVGAGI. The CDR3 covers 15 residues. Primers for the PCR totalled 60 Vbeta and 13 Jbeta. Under the authors' procedure: In a later analysis, around 87 million unique TCR beta chains included roughly 11 million shared by two or more donors. The data were produced by immunoSEQ multiplex PCR, yet TCRdb's version contains in-frame clones alone and is incomplete. That table furnishes V, J and clone size, whereas the DNA furnished D and trimming. The data show approximately 100,000 clones, 60% to 75% seen once. A word on this clone: Its target is unknown.

This TCR was sampled from a female donor in good health and CMV-seronegative. The rearrangement joins TRBV6-5 to TRBJ2-3; 11 nucleotides agree with TRBD2. The sample was PBMCs. The CDR3 DNA sequence: TGTGCCAGCAGAACGACTAGCGGGGATGCAGATACGCAGTATTTT. It specifies CASRTTSGDADTQYF.